The rows below give T cell receptor beta chains drawn from one sample of a study of blood T cell repertoires in COVID-19. This table comes from immunoSEQ multiplex PCR, and its TCRdb copy is limited to in-frame clones, with some not included. The table shows 40,000 or so clones, with about 82% occurring only once. Sequencing used peripheral blood. The receptors were sampled from a man between 45 and 60 years old with active COVID-19. The CDR3 runs from the conserved cysteine through the conserved F or W. The order of the fields is V gene, D gene, J gene, clone size, CDR3 protein, CDR3 DNA. D genes are given only for firm matches. Some rows have no size entry. The others give once, few or many, or a class for an expanded clone.

V: TRBV5-1; D: TRBD2; J: TRBJ2-5; size: .; CDR3: CASSLGRTSGEIQETQYF; DNA: TGCGCCAGCAGCTTGGGGCGGACTAGCGGGGAAATCCAAGAGACCCAGTACTTC
V: TRBV6-2/TRBV6-3; D: TRBD1; J: TRBJ1-5; size: .; CDR3: CASSEDRSSLNQPQHF; DNA: TGTGCCAGCAGTGAGGACAGGTCTAGCTTGAATCAGCCCCAGCATTTT
V: TRBV7-2; D: .; J: TRBJ2-1; size: .; CDR3: CASSLYGLLLREQFF; DNA: TGTGCCAGCAGCTTATACGGACTCTTACTAAGGGAGCAGTTCTTC
V: TRBV6-6; D: .; J: TRBJ2-7; size: .; CDR3: CASSYPEQGVQQYF; DNA: TGTGCCAGCAGTTACCCCGAACAGGGTGTTCAGCAGTACTTC
V: TRBV9; D: .; J: TRBJ2-2; size: .; CDR3: CASSLRGTGELFF; DNA: TGTGCCAGCAGCCTTCGGGGCACCGGGGAGCTGTTTTTT
V: TRBV12-3/TRBV12-4; D: TRBD2; J: TRBJ2-5; size: .; CDR3: CASRASGEETQYF; DNA: TGTGCCAGCAGGGCTAGCGGAGAAGAGACCCAGTACTTC
V: TRBV10-3; D: TRBD1; J: TRBJ2-5; size: .; CDR3: CAIKGARGSGETQYF; DNA: TGTGCCATCAAGGGGGCCCGGGGTTCAGGAGAGACCCAGTACTTC
V: TRBV5-4; D: .; J: TRBJ2-3; size: .; CDR3: CASSLPLRLDTQYF; DNA: TGTGCCAGCAGCTTACCCCTAAGACTGGATACGCAGTATTTT
V: TRBV6-6; D: .; J: TRBJ2-7; size: .; CDR3: CASSYSSYEQYF; DNA: TGTGCCAGCAGTTACTCTAGTTACGAGCAGTACTTC
V: TRBV5-1; D: TRBD2; J: TRBJ2-3; size: .; CDR3: CASSLKTSGGTDTQYF; DNA: TGCGCCAGCAGCCTAAAGACTAGCGGGGGAACAGATACGCAGTATTTT
V: TRBV5-1; D: .; J: TRBJ1-1; size: .; CDR3: CASSFEGGNTEAFF; DNA: TGCGCCAGCAGCTTCGAGGGCGGGAACACTGAAGCTTTCTTT
V: TRBV12-3/TRBV12-4; D: .; J: TRBJ1-1; size: .; CDR3: CASSFTTNTEAFF; DNA: TGTGCCAGCAGTTTTACAACGAACACTGAAGCTTTCTTT
V: TRBV5-6; D: .; J: TRBJ2-7; size: .; CDR3: CASSGAGAQGRGEQYF; DNA: TGTGCCAGCAGCGGCGCGGGAGCGCAGGGGAGAGGCGAGCAGTACTTC
V: TRBV29-1; D: TRBD1; J: TRBJ2-3; size: few; CDR3: CSVEQGWSTDTQYF; DNA: TGCAGCGTAGAACAGGGGTGGAGTACAGATACGCAGTATTTT
V: TRBV2; D: TRBD1; J: TRBJ2-7; size: few; CDR3: CASGDSSGSYEQYF; DNA: TGTGCCAGCGGGGACAGTTCCGGCTCATACGAGCAGTACTTC
V: TRBV25-1; D: .; J: TRBJ2-7; size: .; CDR3: CASSEIAFNSYEQYF; DNA: TGTGCCAGCAGTGAAATAGCGTTTAACTCCTACGAGCAGTACTTC
V: TRBV28; D: .; J: TRBJ1-5; size: .; CDR3: CASSLKVAGNQPQHF; DNA: TGTGCCAGCAGTTTAAAAGTAGCCGGGAATCAGCCCCAGCATTTT
V: TRBV7-9; D: .; J: TRBJ1-1; size: .; CDR3: CASSTNMNTEAFF; DNA: TGTGCCAGCAGCACCAACATGAACACTGAAGCTTTCTTT
V: TRBV7-2; D: .; J: TRBJ1-5; size: .; CDR3: CASSPRGRDQPQHF; DNA: TGTGCCAGCAGCCCGCGGGGAAGGGATCAGCCCCAGCATTTT
V: TRBV3-1/TRBV3-2; D: TRBD1; J: TRBJ1-4; size: .; CDR3: CASSPDPTGGGEKLFF; DNA: TGTGCCAGCAGCCCAGACCCAACAGGGGGAGGTGAAAAACTGTTTTTT
V: TRBV7-3; D: .; J: TRBJ2-2; size: .; CDR3: CASSSRTTTNTGELFF; DNA: TGTGCCAGCAGCTCAAGGACTACTACGAACACCGGGGAGCTGTTTTTT
V: TRBV19; D: .; J: TRBJ1-3; size: .; CDR3: CASDVDGVSGNTIYF; DNA: TGTGCCAGTGACGTAGACGGAGTCTCTGGAAACACCATATATTTT
V: TRBV7-3; D: TRBD1; J: TRBJ2-6; size: .; CDR3: CASSSSLDRYSGANVLTF; DNA: TGTGCCAGCAGCTCATCATTGGACAGGTATTCTGGGGCCAACGTCCTGACTTTC
V: TRBV5-1; D: TRBD1; J: TRBJ2-7; size: .; CDR3: CASSEQGFGEQYF; DNA: TGCGCCAGCAGCGAACAGGGGTTCGGCGAGCAGTACTTC
V: TRBV7-3; D: TRBD2; J: TRBJ2-5; size: .; CDR3: CASSPEVAGGQETQYF; DNA: TGTGCCAGCAGCCCAGAGGTGGCGGGGGGGCAAGAGACCCAGTACTTC
V: TRBV19; D: TRBD2; J: TRBJ2-2; size: .; CDR3: CASRGLAGQGTGELFF; DNA: TGTGCCAGTAGAGGACTAGCGGGACAAGGGACCGGGGAGCTGTTTTTT
V: TRBV11-1; D: TRBD1; J: TRBJ2-3; size: .; CDR3: CASSQDRVTDTQYF; DNA: TGTGCCAGCAGCCAAGACAGGGTAACAGATACGCAGTATTTT
V: TRBV28; D: .; J: TRBJ2-7; size: .; CDR3: CASSSRTLSSYEQYF; DNA: TGTGCCAGCAGTTCCCGGACTTTGAGCTCCTACGAGCAGTACTTC
V: TRBV7-8; D: TRBD1; J: TRBJ1-1; size: .; CDR3: CASSLALTGSEAFF; DNA: TGTGCCAGCAGCTTAGCCCTGACAGGGTCTGAAGCTTTCTTT
V: TRBV28; D: TRBD2; J: TRBJ2-3; size: .; CDR3: CASSKLAGTDTQYF; DNA: TGTGCCAGCAGTAAACTAGCGGGAACAGATACGCAGTATTTT
V: TRBV5-1; D: .; J: TRBJ2-2; size: .; CDR3: CASSLPGLRGTGELFF; DNA: TGCGCCAGCAGCTTACCGGGACTCCGGGGCACCGGGGAGCTGTTTTTT
V: TRBV29-1; D: .; J: TRBJ2-7; size: .; CDR3: CSVIGSGYEQYF; DNA: TGCAGCGTAATAGGTTCGGGGTACGAGCAGTACTTC
V: TRBV5-1; D: .; J: TRBJ2-6; size: .; CDR3: CASRSGANVLTF; DNA: TGCGCCAGCCGCTCTGGGGCCAACGTCCTGACTTTC
V: TRBV21-1; D: .; J: TRBJ2-7; size: .; CDR3: CASSKALFPSSYEQYF; DNA: TGTGCCAGCAGCAAAGCGCTTTTCCCGAGCTCCTACGAGCAGTACTTC
V: TRBV5-6; D: TRBD1; J: TRBJ1-4; size: .; CDR3: CASSSVGQGGEKLFF; DNA: TGTGCCAGCAGCTCGGTGGGACAGGGGGGTGAAAAACTGTTTTTT
V: TRBV5-1; D: .; J: TRBJ1-2; size: few; CDR3: CASRLDSNYGYTF; DNA: TGCGCCAGCAGACTTGACAGTAACTATGGCTACACCTTC
V: TRBV2; D: TRBD1; J: TRBJ1-1; size: .; CDR3: CASSGQANTEAFF; DNA: TGTGCCAGTTCGGGACAGGCAAACACTGAAGCTTTCTTT
V: TRBV7-6; D: TRBD1; J: TRBJ1-6; size: .; CDR3: CASSLDRVMNSPLHF; DNA: TGTGCCAGCAGTTTGGACAGGGTGATGAATTCACCCCTCCACTTT
V: TRBV4-1; D: TRBD2; J: TRBJ2-1; size: .; CDR3: CASSQDRPTSGRESGEQFF; DNA: TGCGCCAGCAGCCAGGACCGTCCTACTAGCGGGAGGGAGTCGGGTGAGCAGTTCTTC
V: TRBV3-1/TRBV3-2; D: .; J: TRBJ1-1; size: .; CDR3: CASSQDRPQNEAFF; DNA: TGTGCCAGCAGCCAAGATAGGCCACAGAATGAAGCTTTCTTT
V: TRBV5-6; D: TRBD2; J: TRBJ2-5; size: .; CDR3: CASSEMGGIGTQYF; DNA: TGTGCCAGCAGCGAAATGGGGGGGATCGGGACCCAGTACTTC
V: TRBV27; D: .; J: TRBJ2-7; size: .; CDR3: CASSLWGGLYEQYF; DNA: TGTGCCAGCAGTTTATGGGGGGGGCTATACGAGCAGTACTTC
V: TRBV9; D: .; J: TRBJ2-3; size: .; CDR3: CASSASGDTQYF; DNA: TGTGCCAGCAGCGCCTCAGGGGATACGCAGTATTTT
V: TRBV4-3; D: TRBD1; J: TRBJ2-2; size: .; CDR3: CASSPDRGAGELFF; DNA: TGCGCCAGCAGCCCGGACAGGGGGGCCGGGGAGCTGTTTTTT
V: TRBV12-3/TRBV12-4; D: .; J: TRBJ2-7; size: .; CDR3: CASSLGQYYEQYF; DNA: TGTGCCAGCAGTTTAGGACAGTACTACGAGCAGTACTTC
V: TRBV12-5; D: TRBD1; J: TRBJ2-3; size: once; CDR3: CASARGQFTDTQYF; DNA: TGTGCTAGTGCCAGGGGACAGTTCACAGATACGCAGTATTTT
V: TRBV28; D: TRBD2; J: TRBJ2-2; size: few; CDR3: CASSSIPILSGREDTGELFF; DNA: TGTGCCAGCAGTTCCATCCCTATCTTAAGCGGGAGGGAGGACACCGGGGAGCTGTTTTTT
V: TRBV5-1; D: TRBD1; J: TRBJ1-1; size: .; CDR3: CASSLGKGALSTEAFF; DNA: TGCGCCAGCAGCTTGGGGAAGGGGGCTCTGAGCACTGAAGCTTTCTTT
V: TRBV27; D: .; J: TRBJ2-3; size: once; CDR3: CASSLSLPGVSDTQYF; DNA: TGTGCCAGCAGTTTATCGTTGCCAGGGGTTTCAGATACGCAGTATTTT
V: TRBV2; D: .; J: TRBJ2-7; size: .; CDR3: CASRAGTGTSEQYF; DNA: TGTGCCAGCAGAGCCGGGACAGGGACTAGCGAGCAGTACTTC
V: TRBV7-2; D: .; J: TRBJ2-7; size: once; CDR3: CASSRQRNEQYF; DNA: TGTGCCAGCAGCCGACAGAGGAACGAGCAGTACTTC
V: TRBV15; D: TRBD1; J: TRBJ1-2; size: .; CDR3: CATSRETGQAYGYTF; DNA: TGTGCCACCAGCAGAGAAACGGGACAGGCTTATGGCTACACCTTC
V: TRBV7-9; D: TRBD1; J: TRBJ2-2; size: .; CDR3: CASSLIAGTANTGELFF; DNA: TGTGCCAGCAGCCTAATAGCCGGGACAGCGAACACCGGGGAGCTGTTTTTT
V: TRBV21-1; D: .; J: TRBJ2-4; size: .; CDR3: CASSKGRRSGRGPLAKNIQYF; DNA: TGTGCCAGCAGCAAAGGAAGAAGATCCGGCAGGGGGCCTCTAGCCAAAAACATTCAGTACTTC
V: TRBV9; D: TRBD2; J: TRBJ2-7; size: .; CDR3: CASSVEGSGRGEQYF; DNA: TGTGCCAGCAGCGTAGAGGGTAGCGGGAGGGGCGAGCAGTACTTC
V: TRBV7-3; D: TRBD2; J: TRBJ2-1; size: .; CDR3: CASSSIAGAGGVEQFF; DNA: TGTGCCAGCAGCTCGATAGCGGGAGCAGGGGGAGTTGAGCAGTTCTTC
V: TRBV6-1; D: .; J: TRBJ2-7; size: .; CDR3: CASSDIERGGSYEQYF; DNA: TGTGCCAGCAGTGACATCGAACGGGGAGGCTCCTACGAGCAGTACTTC
V: TRBV2; D: TRBD2; J: TRBJ2-2; size: .; CDR3: CASGTGTTNTGELFF; DNA: TGTGCCAGCGGTACCGGGACTACGAACACCGGGGAGCTGTTTTTT
V: TRBV6-5; D: TRBD1; J: TRBJ1-5; size: once; CDR3: CASSITGGAQPQHF; DNA: TGTGCCAGCAGTATTACAGGGGGCGCTCAGCCCCAGCATTTT